This TCR beta chain was identified during a study of T cell changes during pregnancy in multiple sclerosis. The repertoire was sequenced with immunoSEQ multiplex PCR; TCRdb's copy has only in-frame clones and lacks some. This table has approximately 20,000 clones, roughly 90% appearing once. CDR1 MNHNY and CDR2 SVGAGI come from the germline V gene (reference sequence). The CDR3 extends over 16 amino acids. To note about this clone: A read error may account for a junction end that differs from germline.

The chain has TRBV6-6 and TRBJ2-2, with 8 bases matching TRBD2. The sequencing used CD8+ T cells from peripheral blood mononuclear cells, collected after pregnancy. The TCR comes from a female donor with multiple sclerosis, enrolled in a pregnancy study. Written as DNA, the CDR3 is TGTGCCAGCAGTCACTCTAGCGGGCCGAACACCGGGGAGCTGTTTTTT. Amino acids: CASSHSSGPNTGELFF.